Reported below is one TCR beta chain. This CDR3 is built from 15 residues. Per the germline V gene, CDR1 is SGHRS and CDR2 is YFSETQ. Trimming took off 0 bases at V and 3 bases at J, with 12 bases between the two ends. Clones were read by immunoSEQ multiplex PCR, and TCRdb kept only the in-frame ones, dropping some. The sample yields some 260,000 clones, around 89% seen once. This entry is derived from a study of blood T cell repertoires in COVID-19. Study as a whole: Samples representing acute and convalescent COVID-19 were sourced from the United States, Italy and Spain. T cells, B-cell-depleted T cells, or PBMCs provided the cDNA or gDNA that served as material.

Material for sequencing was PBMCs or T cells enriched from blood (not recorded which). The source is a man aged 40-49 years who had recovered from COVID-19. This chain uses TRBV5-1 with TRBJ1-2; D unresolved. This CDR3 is CASSLGRVHDYGYTF. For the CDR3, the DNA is TGCGCCAGCAGCTTGGGCCGGGTACACGACTATGGCTACACCTTC.